Following are 19 T cell receptor beta chains from one sample sequenced in a study of blood T cell repertoires in COVID-19. Sequencing was performed with immunoSEQ multiplex PCR; in TCRdb, only in-frame clones are kept and a portion is missing. Of a few hundred thousand clones listed, under 90% are singletons. The sample consisted of PBMCs or T cells enriched from blood (not recorded which). The receptors originated from a young man with acute COVID-19.

J is TRBJ1-2 and V is TRBV6-5; no definite D call. Germline V lookup: CDR1 MNHEY, CDR2 SVGAGI. This CDR3 has 12 residues. Between the trimmed V and J ends, which lost 0 bases and 7 bases, there was a span of 6 bases. As DNA, the CDR3 is TGTGCCAGCAGTTACTCAACTGGTGGCTACACCTTC. Amino acid sequence: CASSYSTGGYTF.

The chain joins TRBV3-1 (or the pseudogene TRBV3-2) to TRBJ1-2; D remains unclear. The germline gives CDR1 LGHDT, CDR2 YNNKEL (reference sequence). V was trimmed by 2 bases and J by 4 bases, leaving 14 bases between them. The CDR3 extends over 15 amino acids. The CDR3 DNA reads as TGTGCCAGCAGCCAACGACTAGGGATCTCCTATGGCTACACCTTC. Translating it yields CASSQRLGISYGYTF.

V is TRBV19 and J is TRBJ2-3, with 13 bases lining up with TRBD2. Germline V lookup: CDR1 LNHDA, CDR2 SQIVND (reference sequence). V trimming: 1 base; J trimming: 8 bases; junction bases outside the gene matches: 6. The CDR3 is 16 residues long. CDR3 sequence: CASSIATSGGGRTQYF. The CDR3, as DNA: TGTGCCAGTAGTATAGCTACTAGCGGGGGGGGACGTACGCAGTATTTT.

The chain recombines TRBV19 with TRBJ1-6, with D tentatively TRBD1 (5 bases). Trimming pared 0 bases from V and 8 bases from J, leaving 14 bases between. The CDR3 contains 16 residues. CDR1 is LNHDA, CDR2 SQIVND, per germline (reference sequence). CDR3 region: CASSIDVTVDDSPLHF. Here the CDR3 DNA reads TGTGCCAGTAGTATAGATGTGACAGTAGATGATTCACCCCTCCACTTT.

The chain links TRBV5-8 to TRBJ2-2; the match to TRBD2 covers 9 bases. The CDR3 spans 16 residues. The trim removed 5 bases at V and 4 bases at J, leaving 9 bases unmatched. CDR1 is SGHTS and CDR2 is YDEGEE in the germline V gene. The CDR3 is CASRPRGLAGTGELFF. DNA for the CDR3: TGTGCCAGCAGACCCAGGGGACTAGCAGGCACCGGGGAGCTGTTTTTT.

This sequence joins TRBV5-7 and TRBJ1-3; D call uncertain. TRBV5-7 is marked as an open reading frame, function uncertain. With 4 bases removed from V and 0 bases from J, the gap between germline ends came to 5 bases. The CDR3 covers 13 residues. CDR3 protein: CASSTVSGNTIYF. Here the CDR3 DNA reads TGTGCCAGCAGCACAGTCTCTGGAAACACCATATATTTT.

This clone was recorded only once. The J gene is TRBJ2-5, the V gene TRBV5-1, with 10 positions matching TRBD1. Germline V lookup: CDR1 SGHRS, CDR2 YFSETQ. Trimming removed 4 bases from V and 5 bases from J; junction bases left unmatched: 8. The CDR3 extends over 15 amino acids. The chain's CDR3 is CASSDATGGWETQYF. CDR3 nucleotide sequence: TGCGCCAGCAGCGACGCGACAGGGGGCTGGGAGACCCAGTACTTC. The whole variable domain, filled in from reference TRBV5-1 and TRBJ2-5, reads KAGVTQTPRYLIKTRGQQVTLSCSPISGHRSVSWYQQTPGQGLQFLFEYFSETQRNKGNFPGRFSGRQFSNSRSEMNVSTLELGDSALYLCASSDATGGWETQYFGPGTRLLVL.

The chain is built from TRBV14 and TRBJ2-6, with D possibly being TRBD1 (6 bases). CDR3 length: 18 residues. Looked up from germline, CDR1 is SGHDN and CDR2 is FVKESK. V lost 2 bases and J lost 2, with 16 bases in between. The CDR3 DNA reads TGTGCCAGCAGCCAAAAATTTAGGACAGTAGCTGGGGCCAACGTCCTGACTTTC. Protein: CASSQKFRTVAGANVLTF.

About this clone: A read error may be the cause here, since a much bigger clone is one base away. The sample holds other DNA sequences that translate to the same CDR3. The V and J genes are TRBV2 and TRBJ2-6; D uncertain. The ends were cut back, 3 bases at V and 0 bases at J, with 3 bases in the middle. This CDR3 comprises 14 residues. CDR1 is SNHLY and CDR2 is FYNNEI in the germline V gene. CDR3 bases: TGTGCCAGCAGTGACCGCTCTGGGGCCAACGTCCTGACTTTC. The encoded protein is CASSDRSGANVLTF. The entire variable domain, with the rest obtained from reference TRBV2 and TRBJ2-6, is as follows: EPEVTQTPSHQVTQMGQEVILRCVPISNHLYFYWYRQILGQKVEFLVSFYNNEISEKSEIFDDQFSVERPDGSNFTLKIRSTKLEDSAMYFCASSDRSGANVLTFGAGSRLTVL.

V and J are TRBV5-8 and TRBJ2-3; TRBD1 matches at 9 bases. This CDR3 contains 15 residues. V dropped 0 bases and J dropped 5; count of bases not matched to a gene: 4. CDR1 and CDR2 (germline): SGHTS, YDEGEE. This chain's CDR3 is CASSLDRGQRDTQYF. In DNA, the CDR3 is TGTGCCAGCAGCTTGGACAGGGGGCAGAGAGATACGCAGTATTTT.

The rearrangement links TRBV5-6 to TRBJ1-2, with D tentatively TRBD1 (5 bases). V shed 5 bases and J shed 2 bases, with 13 bases lying between them. This CDR3 has 14 amino acids. From germline, CDR1 is SGHDT and CDR2 YYEEEE. CDR3 coding DNA: TGTGCCAGCAGTCTGGAACGGGGGAACTATGGCTACACCTTC. Protein product: CASSLERGNYGYTF.

The chain employs TRBV2 and TRBJ2-7, with TRBD1 matching 7 bases. Germline CDR1 reads SNHLY; CDR2 reads FYNNEI. After removal of 2 bases from V and 0 bases from J, the junction contained 1 base not matched to a gene. CDR3 size: 14 residues. CDR3 DNA: TGTGCCAGCAGTGAACAGGGGGACTCCTACGAGCAGTACGTC. Translation gives CASSEQGDSYEQYV.

The chain employs TRBV10-3 and TRBJ1-3; D not resolved. Per germline, CDR1 ENHRY and CDR2 SYGVKD. CDR3 size: 16 residues. V was cut by 2 bases and J by 1 base, with 12 bases left in between. The CDR3 DNA follows: TGTGCCATCAGTGAGGCGGCCCCGCGATCTGGAAACACCATATATTTT. Translation: CAISEAAPRSGNTIYF.

The chain is built from TRBV7-9 and TRBJ2-1, with 8 bases fitting TRBD2. This CDR3 is 16 amino acids long. Germline V gene data show CDR1 as SEHNR and CDR2 as FQNEAQ (reference sequence). V lost 5 bases and J lost 10; bases outside the gene matches: 16. DNA of the CDR3: TGTGCCAGCAGCCTCCTTTCTAGCGGGCCCCGAGGGGAGCAGTTCTTC. Its protein is CASSLLSSGPRGEQFF.

The chain couples TRBV7-2 to TRBJ1-4; D gene ambiguous. The CDR3 is 16 residues long. Per the germline V gene, CDR1 is SGHTA and CDR2 is FQGNSA. Trimming stripped 5 bases from V and 0 bases from J, with 13 bases between. CDR3: CASSPRSGATNEKLFF. In DNA form, the CDR3 reads TGTGCCAGCAGCCCCCGGTCCGGGGCAACTAATGAAAAACTGTTTTTT.

The chain has TRBV19 and TRBJ1-1, with 8 nucleotides matching TRBD1. V was clipped by 5 bases and J by 9 bases; unmatched bases: 5. The CDR3 is made up of 12 amino acids. Germline-derived CDR1 and CDR2 are LNHDA and SQIVND (reference sequence). The CDR3 is CASSVRQGQAFF. In DNA form, the CDR3 reads TGTGCCAGTAGTGTCCGACAGGGGCAAGCTTTCTTT.

This chain joins TRBV3-1 (or the pseudogene TRBV3-2) and TRBJ2-3; possibly TRBD2 for D (7 bases). The CDR3 consists of 17 residues. CDR1 and CDR2 from the germline V gene are LGHDT and YNNKEL (reference sequence). Trimming stripped 4 bases from V and 3 bases from J, with 20 bases between. CDR3 region: CASSPKWGGSKTDTQYF. Here the CDR3 DNA reads TGTGCCAGCAGCCCTAAATGGGGGGGCAGTAAGACAGATACGCAGTATTTT.

Worth noting for this clone: An end of the junction differs from the germline gene, which may be a read error. This chain uses TRBV5-1 with TRBJ1-1; unclear D gene. The germline CDR1 and CDR2 sequences are SGHRS and YFSETQ. The CDR3 covers 14 residues. CDR3 amino acids: CASRSREAAPEAFF. DNA of the CDR3: TGTGCCAGCAGATCCCGGGAGGCGGCACCTGAAGCTTTCTTT.

J is TRBJ1-1 and V is TRBV10-3, with 11 bases identical to TRBD1. The V and J ends lost 3 bases and 4 bases, in that order; junction bases with no gene match: 7. Germline V gene data show CDR1 as ENHRY and CDR2 as SYGVKD. The CDR3 contains 16 residues. Written as DNA, the CDR3 is TGTGCCATCAGTGATATAACCGGGACAGGGGGCACTGAAGCTTTCTTT. Protein: CAISDITGTGGTEAFF.